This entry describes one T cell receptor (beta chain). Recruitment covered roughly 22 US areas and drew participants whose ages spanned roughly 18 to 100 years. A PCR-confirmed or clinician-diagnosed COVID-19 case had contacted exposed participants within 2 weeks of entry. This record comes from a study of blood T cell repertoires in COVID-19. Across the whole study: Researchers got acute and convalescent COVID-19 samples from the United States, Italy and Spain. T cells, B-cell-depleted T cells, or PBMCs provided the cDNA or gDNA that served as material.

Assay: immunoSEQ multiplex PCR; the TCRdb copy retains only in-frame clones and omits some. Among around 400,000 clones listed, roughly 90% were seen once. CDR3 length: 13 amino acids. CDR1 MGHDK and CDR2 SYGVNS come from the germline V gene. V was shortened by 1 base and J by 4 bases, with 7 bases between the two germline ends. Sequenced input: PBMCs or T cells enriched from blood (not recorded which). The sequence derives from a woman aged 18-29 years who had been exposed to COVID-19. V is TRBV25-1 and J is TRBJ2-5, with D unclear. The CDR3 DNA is TGTGCCAGCAGTGAATCCGTTCCAGAGACCCAGTACTTC. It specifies CASSESVPETQYF.